This T cell receptor beta chain was sequenced during a study of glioma-infiltrating T cells. Study-wide points: Only very few CDR3 sequences appeared in both tissue and blood.

A word on this clonotype: As yet, its antigen is unknown.

Amplification of TCR alpha and beta CDR3 regions from RNA used iRepertoire nested multiplex PCR. A single record per CDR3 protein comes from TCRdb applying MiXCR to the multiplex PCR reads. This table holds around 150,000 distinct CDR3 sequences, roughly two fifths found once. Germline-derived CDR1 and CDR2 are SGHTA and FQGNSA. The junction had 4 bases not matched to a gene; V was cut back by 5 bases and J by 2 bases. The length of the CDR3 is 14 residues. The chain couples TRBV7-2 to TRBJ2-3; 7 bases fit TRBD2. The source of this sequence is a human donor with low-grade glioma or glioblastoma, undergoing nonglioma brain surgery, or in good health (not recorded which). The specimen sequenced was glioma tissue, nonneoplastic brain tissue, or PBMCs (not recorded which). The CDR3 DNA follows: TGTGCCAGCAGCGATAGCGGGCACACAGATACGCAGTATTTT. Protein sequence: CASSDSGHTDTQYF.